The 28 T cell receptor beta chains below were found in one sample sequenced in a study of cytomegalovirus exposure and HLA in healthy donors. PCR was performed using 60 Vbeta and 13 Jbeta primers. Repertoires were generated with immunoSEQ multiplex PCR, while TCRdb's copy carries only in-frame clones and drops some. The sample has more than 85,000 clones, around 83% seen once. Specimen: PBMCs. Every receptor here comes from an older woman in good health and CMV-seropositive.

V usage is TRBV2 and J usage is TRBJ2-5, with D maybe TRBD1 (5 bases). V gave up 4 bases and J gave up 3 bases, with 21 bases separating them. Germline assignment: CDR1 SNHLY and CDR2 FYNNEI. CDR3 length: 17 amino acids. The CDR3 DNA sequence: TGTGCCAGCAGTGGTATTGTTATGTCAGGGATGGAAGAGACCCAGTACTTC. Protein sequence: CASSGIVMSGMEETQYF.

This clone was detected only once. V and J are TRBV5-1 and TRBJ1-2; TRBD1 might be the D (5 bases). This CDR3 contains 15 residues. Germline CDR1 SGHRS, CDR2 YFSETQ. V lost 6 bases and J 2 bases, leaving 17 bases between the germline ends. The CDR3 coding sequence is TGCGCCAGCACCCAGGGCCCCGATGTAAACTATGGCTACACCTTC. Its translation: CASTQGPDVNYGYTF.

V gene TRBV27 combines with J gene TRBJ1-4; D uncertain. This CDR3 spans 15 amino acids. Germline CDR1 is MNHEY and CDR2 is SMNVEV (reference sequence). V dropped 3 bases and J dropped 2 bases, with 10 bases sitting between them. Here the CDR3 reads CASSFSRLTNEKLFF. DNA of the CDR3: TGTGCCAGCAGTTTCTCGAGGCTCACTAATGAAAAACTGTTTTTT.

This clone was seen a handful of times. V gene TRBV19 combines with J gene TRBJ2-7; D perhaps matches TRBD1 (5 bases). Germline values: CDR1 LNHDA, CDR2 SQIVND (reference sequence). Trimming shortened V by 10 bases and J by 9 bases, and 22 bases separated the two germline ends. The CDR3 has 13 amino acids. The DNA for the CDR3 is TGTGCCACGAGCTCGACAGCGACCCTGGGGCAGTACTTC. It encodes CATSSTATLGQYF.

The rearrangement joins TRBV6-5 to TRBJ2-1; 8 positions agree with TRBD2. Looked up from germline, CDR1 is MNHEY and CDR2 is SVGAGI. The CDR3 spans 15 residues. Trimming took 6 bases from V and 4 from J; bases not matched to a gene: 8. CDR3 coding DNA: TGTGCCAGCAGGGGTGGAACTAGCGGATACAATGAGCAGTTCTTC. Encoded protein: CASRGGTSGYNEQFF.

The chain employs TRBV2 and TRBJ2-1; 9 bases are shared with TRBD1. CDR3 length: 15 residues. Per germline, CDR1 SNHLY and CDR2 FYNNEI. V trimming: 7 bases; J trimming: 6 bases; junction bases outside the gene matches: 10. Written as DNA, the CDR3 is TGTGCCAGCACCAAGGACAGGGGAGTTGTCAATGAGCAGTTCTTC. It yields the protein CASTKDRGVVNEQFF.

The V call is TRBV27, the J call TRBJ2-1, with 8 bases that match TRBD1. The germline CDR1 and CDR2 sequences are MNHEY and SMNVEV (reference sequence). The CDR3 totals 17 residues. The V gene end was trimmed by 1 base and the J gene end by 6 bases; junction bases not matched to a gene: 11. CDR3 in DNA: TGTGCCAGCAGTTTATTAGGTGGACAGGGTCCCACCAATGAGCAGTTCTTC. It codes for CASSLLGGQGPTNEQFF.

V and J are TRBV5-4 and TRBJ2-7; 8 bases align to TRBD2. Germline CDR1 and CDR2: SGHNT and YYREEE (reference sequence). Trimming removed 0 bases from V and 4 bases from J; junction bases left unmatched: 12. The CDR3 loop spans 17 amino acids. The CDR3 sequence: CASSLEKPGRAVYEQYF. In DNA form, the CDR3 reads TGTGCCAGCAGCTTGGAGAAACCCGGGAGGGCCGTTTACGAGCAGTACTTC.

CDR3 in amino acids: CASSQGLAVNEQFF. The CDR3 region has the DNA TGTGCCAGCAGTCAGGGACTAGCGGTAAATGAGCAGTTCTTC. The chain couples TRBV27 to TRBJ2-1; 11 bases fit TRBD2. V shed 5 bases, J shed 7 bases, and the junction held 4 bases outside the gene matches. The CDR3 totals 14 residues. Germline values: CDR1 MNHEY, CDR2 SMNVEV (reference sequence).

This clone was counted a single time. The rearrangement joins TRBV5-1 to TRBJ2-7; the match to TRBD1 covers 10 bases. With V trimmed by 4 bases and J by 5 bases, 6 bases remained unmatched. Looked up from germline, CDR1 is SGHRS and CDR2 is YFSETQ. This CDR3 has 14 residues. In nucleotides, the CDR3 is TGCGCCAGCAGCAGGGACAGGGGATCTCACGAGCAGTACTTC. Translated: CASSRDRGSHEQYF.

V usage is TRBV7-3 and J usage is TRBJ2-7, with 7 bases that match TRBD2. Germline assignment: CDR1 SGHTA and CDR2 FQGTGA. Unmatched junction bases numbered 12, after V lost 5 bases and J lost 5 bases. The CDR3 is 15 residues long. Here the CDR3 DNA reads TGTGCCAGCAGCCTGCGGGGGACGGGAGCCCACGAGCAGTACTTC. This gives the protein CASSLRGTGAHEQYF.

This sequence joins TRBV19 and TRBJ1-4; the D gene is possibly TRBD1 (5 bases). Trimming took off 7 bases at V and 4 bases at J, with 16 bases between the two ends. Looked up from germline, CDR1 is LNHDA and CDR2 is SQIVND (reference sequence). CDR3 length equals 15 residues. CDR3 coding DNA: TGTGCCAGTACCCCCCCCGGGGGTAATAATGAAAAACTGTTTTTT. This encodes CASTPPGGNNEKLFF.

The gene calls are TRBV7-9 and TRBJ2-7; 8 positions match TRBD2. Germline trimming cut 6 bases from V and 2 bases from J; bases unmatched to any gene: 6. The germline CDR1 and CDR2 sequences are SEHNR and FQNEAQ (reference sequence). The CDR3 runs 14 residues. CDR3 in amino acids: CASSFYGRAYEQYF. DNA of the CDR3: TGTGCCAGCAGTTTTTACGGGAGGGCCTACGAGCAGTACTTC.

The genes are TRBV27 and TRBJ2-5; D call uncertain. Trimming stripped 5 bases from V and 2 bases from J, with 9 bases between. The germline V gene encodes CDR1 MNHEY and CDR2 SMNVEV (reference sequence). This CDR3 contains 13 residues. The CDR3 bases are TGTGCCAGCAGTCCTACGCTACAAGAGACCCAGTACTTC. Translation: CASSPTLQETQYF.

This chain connects TRBV7-8 to TRBJ1-4, with no clear D. Deletions cut 1 base from V and 6 bases from J, with 12 bases between. Per the germline V gene, CDR1 is SGHVS and CDR2 is FQNEAQ. The CDR3 extends over 15 amino acids. Written as DNA, the CDR3 is TGTGCCAGCAGCTTAGAATTATCGGTATATGAAAAACTGTTTTTT. As protein: CASSLELSVYEKLFF.

The J gene is TRBJ2-3, the V gene TRBV11-2; D is ambiguous. Trimming cost V 0 bases and J 1 base, with 8 bases left between them. This CDR3 has 15 residues. The V gene's germline CDR1 is SGHAT and CDR2 FQNNGV. CDR3 sequence: CASSLEAGRTDTQYF. CDR3 in DNA: TGTGCCAGCAGCTTAGAGGCAGGTCGCACAGATACGCAGTATTTT.

The J gene is TRBJ2-3, the V gene TRBV4-1, with D tentatively TRBD2 (6 bases). The germline V gene has CDR1 MGHRA and CDR2 YSYEKL. V gave up 2 bases and J gave up 3 bases, with 12 bases separating them. CDR3 length: 15 residues. The chain's CDR3 is CASSQKSSVTDTQYF. CDR3 in DNA: TGCGCCAGCAGCCAAAAATCTAGCGTAACAGATACGCAGTATTTT.

This chain connects TRBV29-1 to TRBJ1-5, with D uncertain. CDR1 is SQVTM and CDR2 is ANQGSEA in the germline V gene. CDR3 length equals 13 residues. Trimming left V 4 bases short and J 7 bases short, with 14 bases between. CDR3 nucleotides: TGCAGCGTTGGAATCGCGACGGGGCAGCCCCAGCATTTT. Amino acid sequence: CSVGIATGQPQHF.

The gene calls are TRBV21-1 and TRBJ2-7; TRBD2 was called by the table and not checked on the DNA. TRBV21-1 is listed as a pseudogene. The CDR3 has 17 amino acids. The CDR3 region is CASRRTSGRPSSYEQYF. CDR3 nucleotide sequence: TGTGCCAGCCGCCGGACTAGCGGGAGGCCTAGCTCCTACGAGCAGTACTTC.

The CDR3 loop is CASSFRWTVRGNYEQYF. Written as DNA, the CDR3 is TGTGCCAGCAGTTTCCGATGGACAGTGAGGGGAAACTACGAGCAGTACTTC. V is TRBV28 and J is TRBJ2-7; perhaps TRBD1 as D (6 bases). Per the germline V gene, CDR1 is MDHEN and CDR2 is SYDVKM. V was pared by 3 bases and J by 3 bases, with 21 bases between. The CDR3 extends over 17 amino acids.

This clone was detected only once. V is TRBV5-1 and J is TRBJ2-3; no clear D gene. The CDR3 spans 14 residues. CDR1 is SGHRS and CDR2 is YFSETQ in the germline V gene. V was clipped by 4 bases and J by 1 base, with 10 bases between them. The CDR3 sequence is CASSPSVRTDTQYF. CDR3 nucleotides: TGCGCCAGCAGCCCCTCAGTCCGCACAGATACGCAGTATTTT.

The CDR3 DNA is TGTGCCTGCCATAAGCGTAAGGGGACAGATACGCAGTATTTT. This codes for CACHKRKGTDTQYF. The rearrangement links TRBV30 to TRBJ2-3, with D maybe TRBD1 (5 bases). The ends were cut back, 6 bases at V and 3 bases at J, with 16 bases in the middle. The length of the CDR3 is 14 residues. CDR1 is GTSNPN and CDR2 is SVGIG in the germline V gene (reference sequence).

This clone was counted a single time. J is TRBJ2-1 and V is TRBV18, with D possibly TRBD1 on 5 matching bases. The CDR3 spans 14 residues. The V end was cut by 3 bases, the J end by 8 bases, with 14 bases between. Germline V CDR1 and CDR2: KGHSH, LQKENI. The CDR3, as DNA: TGTGCCAGCTCACCGACAGAGGTCGTCGATGAGCAGTTCTTC. Its translation: CASSPTEVVDEQFF.

The CDR3 region has the DNA TGTGCCTGGAGTGTCAACTCTGGAAACACCATATATTTT. Translation gives CAWSVNSGNTIYF. The V and J genes are TRBV30 and TRBJ1-3; D is unresolved. Germline CDR1 and CDR2: GTSNPN and SVGIG (reference sequence). The CDR3 spans 13 residues. V lost 0 bases and J lost 0, with 3 bases in between.

The chain recombines TRBV10-3 with TRBJ2-1; D perhaps matches TRBD2 (6 bases). CDR1 and CDR2 (germline): ENHRY, SYGVKD. V lost 4 bases and J 5 bases, leaving 18 bases between the germline ends. The CDR3 loop spans 16 amino acids. CDR3: CAISARMAGSNNEQFF. The DNA for the CDR3 is TGTGCCATCAGTGCCCGGATGGCGGGAAGCAACAATGAGCAGTTCTTC.

The chain couples TRBV5-1 to TRBJ2-1, with 13 bases aligning to TRBD2. The trim removed 2 bases at V and 6 bases at J, leaving 14 bases unmatched. Per germline, CDR1 SGHRS and CDR2 YFSETQ. This CDR3 spans 19 amino acids. CDR3 in amino acids: CASSLVRGLAGRLPNEQFF. As DNA, the CDR3 is TGCGCCAGCAGCTTAGTTAGGGGACTAGCGGGGCGTTTACCCAATGAGCAGTTCTTC.

The chain combines TRBV11-2 with TRBJ2-3; D might be TRBD1 (6 bases). Germline V gene data show CDR1 as SGHAT and CDR2 as FQNNGV. With 4 bases removed from V and 6 bases from J, the gap between germline ends came to 17 bases. The CDR3 spans 15 residues. CDR3 sequence: CASSYTRRGQDTQYF. As DNA, the CDR3 is TGTGCCAGCAGCTATACCCGCCGCGGACAGGATACGCAGTATTTT. Filled out from reference TRBV11-2 and TRBJ2-3, the complete variable domain reads EAGVAQSPRYKIIEKRQSVAFWCNPISGHATLYWYQQILGQGPKLLIQFQNNGVVDDSQLPKDRFSAERLKGVDSTLKIQPAKLEDSAVYLCASSYTRRGQDTQYFGPGTRLTVL.

The sample holds a few counts of this clone. The chain employs TRBV6-5 and TRBJ2-1; a possible D gene is TRBD1 (5 bases). Deletions cut 10 bases from V and 3 bases from J, with 16 bases between. Germline V gene sequence: CDR1 MNHEY, CDR2 SVGAGI. There are 14 residues in the CDR3. CDR3 nucleotide sequence: TGTGCCACCTTGAAGGGGCCCCTCTACAATGAGCAGTTCTTC. Translation: CATLKGPLYNEQFF.